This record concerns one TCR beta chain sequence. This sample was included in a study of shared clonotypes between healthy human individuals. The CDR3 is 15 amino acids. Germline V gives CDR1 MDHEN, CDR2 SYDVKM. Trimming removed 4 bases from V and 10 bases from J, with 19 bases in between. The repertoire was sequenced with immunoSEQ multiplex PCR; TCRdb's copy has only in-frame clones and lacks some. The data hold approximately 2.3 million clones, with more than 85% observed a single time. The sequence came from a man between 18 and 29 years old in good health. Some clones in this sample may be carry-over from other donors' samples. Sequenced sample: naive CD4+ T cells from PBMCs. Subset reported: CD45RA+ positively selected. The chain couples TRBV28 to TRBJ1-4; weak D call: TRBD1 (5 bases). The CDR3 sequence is CASSSPTGGAGKLFF. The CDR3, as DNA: TGTGCCAGCAGTTCCCCAACTGGGGGTGCGGGAAAACTGTTTTTT.